Listed below are T cell receptor beta chains from one sample, sequenced in a study of CD4+ T cells in melanoma. Produced via immunoSEQ multiplex PCR; TCRdb's table is partial and in-frame only. The sample lists roughly 110,000 clones, around 93% occurring once. The specimen was peripheral blood. The receptors were sampled from a human donor with melanoma. Each CDR3 is given with its conserved first and last residue. The D gene is left open where the match is weak. Clone size appears in some rows only: once, few, many, or a class for an expanded clone.

D gene	CDR3 length	clone size	J gene	V gene	CDR3 DNA	CDR3 protein
NA	16	NA	TRBJ1-1	TRBV7-9	TGTGCCAGCAGCTTTGGAAGGGGAGGGGAGAACACTGAAGCTTTCTTT	CASSFGRGGENTEAFF
NA	21	once	TRBJ2-1	TRBV12-2	TGTGCAAGTCGCTTAGCGGAGGGGAGCGGGAGGGCCTTGAGCTCCTACAATGAGCAGTTCTTC	CASRLAEGSGRALSSYNEQFF
NA	14	NA	TRBJ1-3	TRBV11-3	TGTGCCAGCAGCTTTGGGGAGTCTGGAAACACCATATATTTT	CASSFGESGNTIYF
NA	14	NA	TRBJ1-5	TRBV5-1	TGCGCCAGCAGCTCCTACGAAGACAATCAGCCCCAGCATTTT	CASSSYEDNQPQHF
NA	13	NA	TRBJ2-2	TRBV9	TGTGCCAGCAGCGTAGGGGACACCGGGGAGCTGTTTTTT	CASSVGDTGELFF
TRBD2	16	NA	TRBJ2-1	TRBV4-1	TGCGCCAGCAGCCAACTACTAGCGGGGGGGCCCAATGAGCAGTTCTTC	CASSQLLAGGPNEQFF
NA	14	few	TRBJ1-5	TRBV6-1	TGTGCCAGCACTCCGACGGATTCTAATCAGCCCCAGCATTTT	CASTPTDSNQPQHF
NA	15	NA	TRBJ2-3	TRBV7-2	TGTGCCAGCAGCTTAGTCCCGGGCAGCACAGATACGCAGTATTTT	CASSLVPGSTDTQYF
TRBD2	18	NA	TRBJ2-7	TRBV7-2	TGTGCCAGCAGCTTTCGGGCTACGACTAGCGGGAGCTCCTACGAGCAGTACTTC	CASSFRATTSGSSYEQYF
NA	13	NA	TRBJ1-2	TRBV27	TGTGCCAGCAGTTTGTCGGGGTTTGACGGCTACACCTTC	CASSLSGFDGYTF
NA	12	NA	TRBJ2-7	TRBV18	TGTGCCAGCTCACCGACGGGGCGCGAGCAGTACTTC	CASSPTGREQYF
TRBD2	14	NA	TRBJ2-3	TRBV5-8	TGTGCCACCCGGACTAGCGGGAACGCAGATACGCAGTATTTT	CATRTSGNADTQYF
TRBD1	16	NA	TRBJ2-1	TRBV12-5	TGTGCTAGTGGCCCCCACCCGGGACAGGCTTACAATGAGCAGTTCTTC	CASGPHPGQAYNEQFF
NA	12	NA	TRBJ1-2	TRBV7-3	TGTGCCAGCAGCGACACAGGATATGGCTACACCTTC	CASSDTGYGYTF
NA	17	NA	TRBJ2-3	TRBV7-3	TGTGCCAGCAGCTTAAATTTACCGGGGGGCGTAACAGATACGCAGTATTTT	CASSLNLPGGVTDTQYF
TRBD1	15	NA	TRBJ1-4	TRBV19	TGTGCCAGTAGTGACAGGGGTTCAACTTATGAAAAACTGTTTTTT	CASSDRGSTYEKLFF
TRBD1	14	NA	TRBJ1-3	TRBV28	TGTGCCAGCAGACGGACAGGGGCTGGAAACACCATATATTTT	CASRRTGAGNTIYF
NA	12	NA	TRBJ2-7	TRBV6-5	TGTGCCAGCCCAAAAGGGGGATGTGGGCAGTACTTC	CASPKGGCGQYF
NA	14	NA	TRBJ1-6	TRBV7-9	TGTGCCAGCGCAGGCGGGGCATATAATTCACCCCTCCACTTT	CASAGGAYNSPLHF
TRBD2	16	NA	TRBJ2-7	TRBV19	TGTGCCAGTAGTAAACCTCTAGCGGGGGCCGCCTACGAGCAGTACTTC	CASSKPLAGAAYEQYF
TRBD1	16	once	TRBJ2-7	TRBV27	TGTGCCAGCAGTTCTCCCCTCCAAGACAGGGCGACCGAGCAGTACTTC	CASSSPLQDRATEQYF
NA	17	NA	TRBJ2-1	TRBV5-4	TGTGCCAGCAGCTTGGGGGTAGCGGCTAGCTCCTACAATGAGCAGTTCTTC	CASSLGVAASSYNEQFF
NA	15	many	TRBJ1-4	TRBV27	TGTGCCAGCAGTTTATCTGAGCCAACTAATGAAAAACTGTTTTTT	CASSLSEPTNEKLFF
TRBD1	17	NA	TRBJ1-1	TRBV28	TGTGCCAGCAGTTCCCCACCCAAGGGGACAGGGGGCGTTGAAGCTTTCTTT	CASSSPPKGTGGVEAFF
NA	17	NA	TRBJ2-1	TRBV4-2	TGTGCCAGCAGCCAAGATTTTGTGGGGGGCTCCTACAATGAGCAGTTCTTC	CASSQDFVGGSYNEQFF
NA	16	NA	TRBJ2-3	TRBV19	TGTGCCAGTAGCTATATCCGGGGGGCCCGCACAGATACGCAGTATTTT	CASSYIRGARTDTQYF
NA	13	NA	TRBJ2-7	TRBV30	TGTGCCTGGAGGGGGGGAAGTTCCTACGAGCAGTACTTC	CAWRGGSSYEQYF
NA	15	NA	TRBJ2-2	TRBV5-1	TGCGCCAGCAGCTTGGTTTTCGGGAACACCGGGGAGCTGTTTTTT	CASSLVFGNTGELFF
TRBD1	15	NA	TRBJ2-7	TRBV9	TGTGCCAGCAGCGTTGCCGGGACAGGGGTTTACGAGCAGTACTTC	CASSVAGTGVYEQYF
NA	14	NA	TRBJ2-5	TRBV5-1	TGCGCCAGCAGCTTGAAGGCTGCTCAAGAGACCCAGTACTTC	CASSLKAAQETQYF
NA	12	NA	TRBJ1-5	TRBV28	TGTGCCAGCAGTTTACCCCCACTCCCCCAGCATTTT	CASSLPPLPQHF
TRBD1	15	NA	TRBJ1-5	TRBV6-5	TGTGCCAGCAGCTTCGGGACAGGGGGCGGGCAGCCCCAGCATTTT	CASSFGTGGGQPQHF
TRBD2	14	NA	TRBJ2-1	TRBV7-2	TGTGCCAGCAGCGCGCTAGCGGGGTACAATGAGCAGTTCTTC	CASSALAGYNEQFF
NA	12	NA	TRBJ1-1	TRBV25-1	TGTGCCAGCAGGGGAAGTAACACTGAAGCTTTCTTT	CASRGSNTEAFF
NA	14	NA	TRBJ2-6	TRBV19	TGTGCCAGTGGGGAGCACTCTGGGGCCAACGTCCTGACTTTC	CASGEHSGANVLTF
NA	14	NA	TRBJ1-1	TRBV7-3	TGTGCCAGCAGCTTAACGCCAGGGCGTACTGAAGCTTTCTTT	CASSLTPGRTEAFF
NA	14	NA	TRBJ2-7	TRBV7-2	TGTGCCAGCAGCTTAGATGTCCAATACTACGAGCAGTACTTC	CASSLDVQYYEQYF
NA	11	NA	TRBJ1-5	TRBV2	TGTGCCAGCAGTGGCGTTCAGCCCCAGCATTTT	CASSGVQPQHF
NA	16	NA	TRBJ1-5	TRBV27	TGTGCCAGCAGTTTAAGGTTCGGTTATCATAATCAGCCCCAGCATTTT	CASSLRFGYHNQPQHF
NA	13	NA	TRBJ2-3	TRBV5-1	TGCGCCAGCAGCACCGGACCCGCTGATACGCAGTATTTT	CASSTGPADTQYF
TRBD2	15	NA	TRBJ2-5	TRBV5-1	TGCGCCAGCAGCGGAGGACTAGCGGACCAAGAGACCCAGTACTTC	CASSGGLADQETQYF
NA	13	once	TRBJ1-5	TRBV30	TGTGCCTGGTCTACAGGGACTCATCAGCCCCAGCATTTT	CAWSTGTHQPQHF
NA	15	NA	TRBJ1-5	TRBV19	TGTGCCAGTAGTATCAGGACCGACAGCAATCAGCCCCAGCATTTT	CASSIRTDSNQPQHF
NA	12	NA	TRBJ2-7	TRBV28	TGTGCCAGCGGAGTGCGGGAAGGGGAGCAGTACTTC	CASGVREGEQYF
NA	16	few	TRBJ2-3	TRBV7-2	TGTGCCAGCAGCTTAGAGGGGCGCGGCGGCACAGATACGCAGTATTTT	CASSLEGRGGTDTQYF
NA	13	NA	TRBJ1-2	TRBV11-2	TGTGCCAGCAGTTCAAGGGAGTTCTATGGCTACACCTTC	CASSSREFYGYTF
TRBD2	14	NA	TRBJ2-3	TRBV5-1	TGCGCCAGCAAAACTAGCGGGGGCACAGATACGCAGTATTTT	CASKTSGGTDTQYF
NA	16	NA	TRBJ1-3	TRBV9	TGTGCCAGCAGCCCCACCAGGGTGGCAGGGGGAAACACCATATATTTT	CASSPTRVAGGNTIYF
NA	14	NA	TRBJ2-3	TRBV15	TGTGCCACCAGCAGAGGAGGGAGCACAGATACGCAGTATTTT	CATSRGGSTDTQYF
NA	13	once	TRBJ2-7	TRBV6-6	TGTGCCAGCAGCCCGACAGGAGCCTACGAGCAGTACTTC	CASSPTGAYEQYF
NA	14	NA	TRBJ1-1	TRBV2	TGTGCCAGCATTGGACCTTCCGGGGGCACTGAAGCTTTCTTT	CASIGPSGGTEAFF
TRBD2	13	NA	TRBJ2-7	TRBV11-2	TGTGCCAGCAGCGCTAGCGGGAGAGCCGAGCAGTACTTC	CASSASGRAEQYF
NA	11	NA	TRBJ1-1	TRBV18	TGTGCCAGCTCACGCAACACTGAAGCTTTCTTT	CASSRNTEAFF
NA	17	NA	TRBJ2-3	TRBV4-2	TGTGCCAGCAGTAAACCGGGGTGGGGCACTAGCACAGATACGCAGTATTTT	CASSKPGWGTSTDTQYF
NA	15	once	TRBJ1-1	TRBV6-5	TGTGCCAGTAGTTACTCTGCACAGGGTAACACTGAAGCTTTCTTT	CASSYSAQGNTEAFF
NA	14	NA	TRBJ2-7	TRBV18	TGTGCCAGCTCACCTGGACTCAGGCCTTACGAGCAGTACTTC	CASSPGLRPYEQYF
NA	16	NA	TRBJ2-2	TRBV5-1	TGCGCCAGCAGCTTGGAGGTGAGGGACGTTCCCGGGGAGCTGTTTTTT	CASSLEVRDVPGELFF